A selection of T cell receptor beta chains follows, all from one sample in a study of cytomegalovirus exposure and HLA in healthy donors. Profiled with immunoSEQ multiplex PCR; TCRdb holds only in-frame clones, not every one. This sample has around 190,000 clones, with over 75% found just once. Sample: PBMCs. The origin of the receptors is a woman aged 25 to 45 in good health and CMV-seronegative. Both conserved end residues are part of each CDR3. Each record gives: J gene, D gene, V gene, clone size, CDR3 protein, CDR3 DNA. D genes are given only for firm matches. Clone size is not always given. Where it is, it says once, few, many or a class for expanded clones.

TRBJ2-5 | - | TRBV9 | - | CASSGTGLQETQYF | TGTGCCAGCAGCGGCACAGGGTTGCAAGAGACCCAGTACTTC
TRBJ2-1 | TRBD1 | TRBV4-1 | - | CASSPDRGLNNEQFF | TGCGCCAGCAGCCCCGACAGGGGGCTGAACAATGAGCAGTTCTTC
TRBJ2-5 | - | TRBV5-8 | once | CASSFLQETQYF | TGTGCCAGCAGCTTCCTACAAGAGACCCAGTACTTC
TRBJ2-3 | TRBD1 | TRBV11-2 | once | CASSLELTGADTQYF | TGTGCCAGCAGCTTAGAGTTGACAGGGGCAGATACGCAGTATTTT
TRBJ2-5 | TRBD2 | TRBV9 | - | CASSGSGVQETQYF | TGTGCCAGCAGCGGGAGCGGGGTCCAAGAGACCCAGTACTTC
TRBJ2-5 | - | TRBV9 | - | CASSVGARGGQETQYF | TGTGCCAGCAGCGTAGGGGCTAGGGGGGGGCAAGAGACCCAGTACTTC
TRBJ2-5 | TRBD2 | TRBV2 | - | CASSGPGTYGMGGQETQYF | TGTGCCAGCAGTGGTCCCGGGACGTATGGAATGGGAGGGCAAGAGACCCAGTACTTC
TRBJ1-4 | TRBD1 | TRBV5-6 | - | CASSPTGVYEKLFF | TGTGCCAGCAGCCCGACAGGGGTGTATGAAAAACTGTTTTTT
TRBJ2-2 | TRBD1 | TRBV7-2 | - | CASTHRDSFYTGELFF | TGTGCCAGCACCCACCGGGACAGCTTTTACACCGGGGAGCTGTTTTTT
TRBJ2-3 | TRBD1 | TRBV15 | - | CATNTLGQGVGDTQYF | TGTGCCACCAACACCTTAGGACAGGGGGTAGGAGATACGCAGTATTTT
TRBJ2-6 | - | TRBV9 | - | CASSVAGPGANVLTF | TGTGCCAGCAGCGTAGCAGGGCCTGGGGCCAACGTCCTGACTTTC
TRBJ2-2 | - | TRBV7-9 | few | CASSFAGELFF | TGTGCCAGCAGCTTCGCCGGGGAGCTGTTTTTT
TRBJ1-2 | - | TRBV27 | - | CASSFVGANYGYTF | TGTGCCAGCAGTTTTGTCGGAGCTAACTATGGCTACACCTTC
TRBJ2-5 | - | TRBV18 | few | CASSPPGETQYF | TGTGCCAGCTCACCTCCCGGAGAGACCCAGTACTTC
TRBJ2-1 | TRBD1 | TRBV5-4 | - | CASSPRDRNYNEQFF | TGTGCCAGCAGCCCGCGGGACAGGAACTACAATGAGCAGTTCTTC
TRBJ2-5 | TRBD2 | TRBV28 | - | CASSPTAGGKETQYF | TGTGCCAGCAGTCCCACGGCGGGGGGCAAAGAGACCCAGTACTTC
TRBJ1-4 | - | TRBV4-1 | - | CASSQASRPPIKFF | TGCGCCAGCAGCCAAGCGTCGAGGCCCCCAATCAAGTTTTTT
TRBJ2-5 | - | TRBV18 | - | CASSPDSYQETQYF | TGTGCCAGCTCACCGGACAGTTACCAAGAGACCCAGTACTTC
TRBJ1-1 | - | TRBV20-1 | - | CSAGGQPEAFF | TGCAGTGCTGGCGGACAGCCTGAAGCTTTCTTT
TRBJ1-5 | - | TRBV4-1 | - | CASSPRGLGNQPQHF | TGCGCCAGCAGCCCCAGGGGCTTAGGCAATCAGCCCCAGCATTTT
TRBJ2-1 | - | TRBV6-6 | - | CASSYSREFFF | TGTGCCAGCAGTTACTCCCGGGAATTTTTCTTC
TRBJ1-1 | TRBD1 | TRBV5-1 | - | CASSLFTRQGRDTEAFF | TGCGCCAGCAGCTTGTTTACCAGACAGGGAAGAGACACTGAAGCTTTCTTT
TRBJ2-3 | TRBD2 | TRBV4-2 | - | CASSQDPPGGVWRGSTDTQYF | TGTGCCAGCAGCCAAGATCCACCGGGGGGAGTGTGGCGGGGGAGCACAGATACGCAGTATTTT
TRBJ2-5 | TRBD2 | TRBV5-4 | - | CASSLRNQRGETQYF | TGTGCCAGCAGCCTAAGGAACCAGCGGGGAGAGACCCAGTACTTC
TRBJ2-7 | TRBD1 | TRBV18 | - | CASSGTGTIYEQYF | TGTGCCAGCTCCGGGACAGGGACTATCTACGAGCAGTACTTC
TRBJ2-1 | TRBD2 | TRBV18 | - | CASRRRRESYNEQFF | TGTGCCAGCCGGCGGCGGCGGGAGTCCTACAATGAGCAGTTCTTC
TRBJ2-5 | - | TRBV28 | few | CASSPETSQETQYF | TGTGCCAGCAGCCCAGAGACAAGTCAAGAGACCCAGTACTTC
TRBJ2-7 | - | TRBV5-1 | - | CASSPGGTQVSYEQYF | TGCGCCAGCAGTCCCGGAGGAACACAAGTCTCCTACGAGCAGTACTTC
TRBJ1-2 | - | TRBV7-9 | - | CASSLGRDYGYTF | TGTGCCAGCAGCTTAGGTCGGGACTATGGCTACACCTTC
TRBJ1-2 | TRBD1 | TRBV28 | - | CASSSSFGTGMIGYGYTF | TGTGCCAGCAGTTCCTCTTTCGGGACAGGGATGATTGGCTATGGCTACACCTTC
TRBJ1-5 | TRBD1 | TRBV6-5 | - | CASRKTGGTNQPQHF | TGTGCCAGCAGAAAAACAGGGGGGACAAATCAGCCCCAGCATTTT
TRBJ2-1 | TRBD2 | TRBV6-1 | few | CASSEAGGGNYNEQFF | TGTGCCAGCAGTGAAGCCGGGGGGGGCAATTACAATGAGCAGTTCTTC
TRBJ2-5 | TRBD2 | TRBV25-1 | - | CASRTSGSNTPQYF | TGTGCCAGCCGGACTAGCGGGAGTAACACCCCCCAGTACTTC
TRBJ1-2 | - | TRBV6-5 | - | CASSYWVRGLYGYTF | TGTGCCAGCAGTTACTGGGTTAGGGGCCTCTATGGCTACACCTTC
TRBJ1-2 | - | TRBV6-5 | - | CATLGDNYGYTF | TGTGCCACTCTAGGGGATAACTATGGCTACACCTTC
TRBJ2-1 | TRBD2 | TRBV19 | - | CASSNSGSSYNEQFF | TGTGCCAGTAGTAATAGCGGGAGCTCCTACAATGAGCAGTTCTTC
TRBJ1-1 | - | TRBV5-4 | once | CASSLGQINTEAFF | TGTGCCAGCAGCTTGGGACAGATCAACACTGAAGCTTTCTTT
TRBJ2-2 | TRBD1 | TRBV5-1 | - | CASSFPQSAGTVNTGELFF | TGCGCCAGCAGTTTCCCGCAATCTGCCGGGACAGTGAACACCGGGGAGCTGTTTTTT
TRBJ2-7 | TRBD1 | TRBV27 | - | CATSDRGTLYEQYF | TGTGCCACCTCGGACAGGGGGACTCTCTACGAGCAGTACTTC
TRBJ2-3 | TRBD1 | TRBV5-1 | few | CASSGGQVYTDTQYF | TGCGCCAGCAGTGGGGGACAGGTGTACACAGATACGCAGTATTTT
TRBJ2-7 | - | TRBV10-3 | - | CAISGYGGSYEQYF | TGTGCCATCAGTGGTTACGGGGGTTCCTACGAGCAGTACTTC
TRBJ2-5 | - | TRBV5-1 | - | CASSLEPGSGETQYF | TGCGCCAGCAGCTTGGAACCGGGATCTGGAGAGACCCAGTACTTC
TRBJ1-2 | - | TRBV7-2 | - | CASSPRGVGYTF | TGTGCCAGCAGCCCCCGGGGTGTTGGCTACACCTTC
TRBJ2-3 | - | TRBV6-5 | - | CASSYSREADTQYF | TGTGCCAGCAGTTACTCGAGGGAGGCGGATACGCAGTATTTT
TRBJ2-1 | TRBD2 | TRBV5-1 | - | CASRVLAGENEQFF | TGCGCCAGCAGAGTGCTAGCGGGGGAAAATGAGCAGTTCTTC
TRBJ1-6 | TRBD1 | TRBV19 | - | CASRRFTGVNSPLHF | TGTGCCAGTAGGAGGTTCACAGGGGTCAATTCACCCCTCCACTTT
TRBJ1-3 | - | TRBV19 | once | CASSVDNSGNTIYF | TGTGCCAGTAGTGTGGACAACTCTGGAAACACCATATATTTT
TRBJ1-2 | - | TRBV18 | few | CASSEDSNYGYTF | TGTGCCAGCTCAGAGGACAGCAACTATGGCTACACCTTC
TRBJ2-3 | - | TRBV15 | - | CATSIDRSDTQYF | TGTGCCACCAGCATCGATCGGTCAGATACGCAGTATTTT
TRBJ2-3 | TRBD1 | TRBV18 | - | CASSEGQVTPGAQYF | TGTGCCAGCTCAGAGGGACAGGTTACTCCAGGGGCGCAGTATTTT
TRBJ1-5 | - | TRBV6-1 | - | CASTPRQGINQPQHF | TGTGCCAGCACCCCCAGGCAGGGGATCAATCAGCCCCAGCATTTT
TRBJ2-1 | TRBD2 | TRBV6-6 | - | CAGRGGENEQFF | TGTGCCGGTCGTGGGGGGGAAAATGAGCAGTTCTTC
TRBJ2-7 | - | TRBV19 | - | CASSIGLSYEQYF | TGTGCCAGTAGTATAGGACTGTCCTACGAGCAGTACTTC